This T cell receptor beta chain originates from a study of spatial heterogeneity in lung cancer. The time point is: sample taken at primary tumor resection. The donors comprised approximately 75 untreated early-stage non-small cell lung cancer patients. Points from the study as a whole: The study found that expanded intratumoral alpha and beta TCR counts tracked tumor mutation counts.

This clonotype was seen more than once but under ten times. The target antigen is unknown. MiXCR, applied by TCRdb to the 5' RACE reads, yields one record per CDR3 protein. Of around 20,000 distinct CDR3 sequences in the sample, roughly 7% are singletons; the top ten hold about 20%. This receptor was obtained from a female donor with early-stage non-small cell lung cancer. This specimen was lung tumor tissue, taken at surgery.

This chain's CDR3 is CASSPTGREEKLFF. CDR3 in DNA: TGTGCCAGCAGCCCGACAGGGAGAGAGGAAAAACTGTTTTTT. V usage is TRBV5-6 and J usage is TRBJ1-4; 7 bases fit TRBD1. The V gene end was trimmed by 4 bases and the J gene end by 8 bases; junction bases not matched to a gene: 8. Germline values: CDR1 SGHDT, CDR2 YYEEEE. The CDR3 has 14 residues.